Presented here are 27 T cell receptor beta chains from one specimen sequenced in a study of T cell responses to AZD1222 COVID-19 vaccine (dated by TCRdb to 2020 to 2023). Libraries were built with the immunoSEQ multiplex PCR assay. Imported from immuneACCESS, the table was reduced by TCRdb to in-frame sequences with V and J called. These copies leave out some clones; in studies compared against another copy, an unresolved V gene accounts for under half, and the cause of the remainder is not known. The sample table records tens of thousands of clones; 80% to 85% of these occur just once. The ten biggest clones cover 6.5% to 8% of the sample. The time point label, read with the paper, signifies: baseline before first vaccination. The sample in question was peripheral blood, obtained on day 0 of AZD1222 vaccination. These TCRs come from an adult in good health.

This clone was picked up one time. The V and J genes are TRBV5-4 and TRBJ2-7; TRBD1 aligns across 7 bases. The CDR3 spans 16 residues. Germline CDR1 reads SGHNT; CDR2 reads YYREEE (reference sequence). J lost 3 bases, V lost 0 bases, and 9 bases had no gene match. CDR3 sequence reads: CASSLVRPRDSYEQYF. The CDR3 DNA reads TGTGCCAGCAGCTTGGTCCGGCCAAGGGACAGCTACGAGCAGTACTTC.

V gene TRBV6-5 combines with J gene TRBJ2-5; D might be TRBD2 (5 bases). Germline V gene sequence: CDR1 MNHEY, CDR2 SVGAGI. There are 14 residues in the CDR3. Trimming took off 4 bases at V and 5 bases at J, with 14 bases between the two ends. The CDR3 DNA is TGTGCCAGCAGTTTACTAGGGAGATCGGAGACCCAGTACTTC. Translated, it gives CASSLLGRSETQYF.

This clone has just one count. V is TRBV5-8 and J is TRBJ2-3; 10 bases fit TRBD1. The germline V gene has CDR1 SGHTS and CDR2 YDEGEE. V lost 3 bases, J lost 6 bases, and 4 bases stayed unmatched. This CDR3 comprises 14 residues. The CDR3 sequence: CASSWGTGEDTQYF. The CDR3 DNA sequence: TGTGCCAGCAGCTGGGGGACAGGGGAGGATACGCAGTATTTT.

V usage is TRBV24-1 and J usage is TRBJ2-1; D remains ambiguous. The CDR3 loop spans 15 amino acids. Trimming cost V 0 bases and J 0 bases, with 5 bases left between them. Germline lookup yields CDR1 KGHDR and CDR2 SFDVKD. The CDR3 is CATSDLQHSYNEQFF. CDR3 in DNA: TGTGCCACCAGTGATTTGCAGCACTCCTACAATGAGCAGTTCTTC.

This chain joins TRBV5-6 and TRBJ2-7; tentatively, D is TRBD2 (6 bases). The CDR3 runs 16 residues. V gave up 5 bases and J gave up 0 bases, with 18 bases separating them. Germline CDR1 is SGHDT and CDR2 is YYEEEE. CDR3 bases: TGTGCCAGCAGTATCCTACCGGGGGTCCCCTCCTACGAGCAGTACTTC. It encodes CASSILPGVPSYEQYF. Filled out from reference TRBV5-6 and TRBJ2-7, the complete variable domain reads DAGVTQSPTHLIKTRGQQVTLRCSPKSGHDTVSWYQQALGQGPQFIFQYYEEEERQRGNFPDRFSGHQFPNYSSELNVNALLLGDSALYLCASSILPGVPSYEQYFGPGTRLTVT.

This chain connects TRBV16 to TRBJ2-7; D may be TRBD1 (5 bases). The length of the CDR3 is 15 residues. Germline V gene data show CDR1 as KGHSY and CDR2 as FQNENV. V lost 4 bases, J lost 5 bases, and 18 bases lay in between. CDR3 sequence: CASSPEGVMSDEQYF. CDR3 sequence (DNA): TGTGCCAGCAGCCCCGAAGGGGTGATGTCGGACGAGCAGTACTTC. The variable domain in full, with the rest retrieved from reference TRBV16 and TRBJ2-7, is GEEVAQTPKHLVRGEGQKAKLYCAPIKGHSYVFWYQQVLKNEFKFLISFQNENVFDETGMPKERFSAKCLPNSPCSLEIQATKLEDSAVYFCASSPEGVMSDEQYFGPGTRLTVT.

The V and J genes are TRBV6-2 or TRBV6-3 and TRBJ1-5, with D hard to call. The ends were cut back, 0 bases at V and 9 bases at J, with 15 bases in the middle. Looked up from germline, CDR1 is MNHEY and CDR2 is SVGEGT. The CDR3 contains 15 residues. This CDR3 is CASSYSVAGPWPQHF. CDR3 coding DNA: TGTGCCAGCAGTTACTCGGTGGCCGGGCCGTGGCCCCAGCATTTT.

V gene TRBV30 combines with J gene TRBJ1-6, with 7 positions matching TRBD1. From germline, CDR1 is GTSNPN and CDR2 SVGIG (reference sequence). CDR3 length: 14 amino acids. Trimming at V came to 1 base and at J to 7 bases, leaving 4 bases not matched to a gene. Written as DNA, the CDR3 is TGTGCCTGGAGTGGTGGGACAGACAATTCACCCCTCCACTTT. It encodes CAWSGGTDNSPLHF.

This chain uses TRBV20-1 with TRBJ2-3; 15 bases are a match to TRBD2. J lost 4 bases, V lost 3 bases, and 2 bases had no gene match. This CDR3 spans 15 amino acids. Germline assignment: CDR1 DFQATT and CDR2 SNEGSKA (reference sequence). Written as DNA, the CDR3 is TGCAGTGCTAGTGGACTAGCGGGGGGGGCAGATACGCAGTATTTT. Its protein is CSASGLAGGADTQYF.

This chain joins TRBV6-5 and TRBJ1-3; 9 bases align to TRBD1. Looked up from germline, CDR1 is MNHEY and CDR2 is SVGAGI. This CDR3 is 14 amino acids long. V lost 7 bases, J lost 3 bases, and 4 bases stayed unmatched. The chain's CDR3 is CASTDRGYGNTIYF. The CDR3 DNA reads TGTGCCAGCACCGACAGGGGGTATGGAAACACCATATATTTT.

Worth noting for this clone: A read error may produce the germline difference seen at one junction end. The chain links TRBV6-1 to TRBJ1-5; D uncertain. Germline CDR1 reads MNHNS; CDR2 reads SASEGT. The CDR3 has 11 residues. CDR3 nucleotide sequence: TGTGCCAGCAGTGAAGCTGGTGGGGATTGGTTT. As protein: CASSEAGGDWF.

The gene calls are TRBV19 and TRBJ1-1, with TRBD1 as a possible D gene (5 bases). This CDR3 spans 13 amino acids. CDR1 is LNHDA, CDR2 SQIVND, per germline (reference sequence). Trimming took off 6 bases at V and 6 bases at J, with 14 bases between the two ends. The CDR3 reads CASRVGGHAEAFF. The CDR3, as DNA: TGTGCCAGTAGAGTTGGAGGACACGCTGAAGCTTTCTTT.

The genes are TRBV2 and TRBJ2-3; TRBD2 agrees at 12 bases. V dropped 7 bases and J dropped 8; count of bases not matched to a gene: 10. The CDR3 is made up of 15 amino acids. Germline V gene sequence: CDR1 SNHLY, CDR2 FYNNEI. CDR3 nucleotide sequence: TGTGCCAGCACCCTGACTAGCGGGGGAAGAGGTACGCAGTATTTT. Residues: CASTLTSGGRGTQYF. Full variable domain (rest looked up from reference TRBV2 and TRBJ2-3): EPEVTQTPSHQVTQMGQEVILRCVPISNHLYFYWYRQILGQKVEFLVSFYNNEISEKSEIFDDQFSVERPDGSNFTLKIRSTKLEDSAMYFCASTLTSGGRGTQYFGPGTRLTVL.

J is TRBJ2-7 and V is TRBV28; possible D gene TRBD1, 5 bases. The V and J ends lost 3 bases and 2 bases respectively, with 17 bases between them. The CDR3 consists of 16 residues. Germline V gives CDR1 MDHEN, CDR2 SYDVKM. CDR3: CASSFRLDTLTYEQYF. The CDR3 DNA reads TGTGCCAGCAGTTTTCGACTGGACACCCTTACCTACGAGCAGTACTTC.

At least ten counts were recorded for this clone. This rearrangement joins TRBV3-1 (or the pseudogene TRBV3-2) to TRBJ1-5, with no clear D. The CDR3 runs to 15 residues. Trimming removed 0 bases at V and 8 bases at J, with 14 bases between. Germline V gene data show CDR1 as LGHDT and CDR2 as YNNKEL (reference sequence). The CDR3 is CASSQDPAEREPQHF. The CDR3 nucleotides are TGTGCCAGCAGCCAAGATCCGGCGGAGCGGGAGCCCCAGCATTTT.

This rearrangement joins TRBV7-2 to TRBJ2-2; 10 bases align to TRBD1. This CDR3 is 18 amino acids long. The germline V gene has CDR1 SGHTA and CDR2 FQGNSA. Unmatched junction bases numbered 7, after V lost 1 base and J lost 2 bases. The CDR3 loop reads CASSLGRTGGVNTGELFF. CDR3 DNA: TGTGCCAGCAGCTTAGGCCGGACAGGGGGAGTTAACACCGGGGAGCTGTTTTTT.

The J gene is TRBJ1-1, the V gene TRBV28, with no clear D. Germline V gene lookup returns CDR1 MDHEN and CDR2 SYDVKM. With 2 bases removed from V and 7 bases from J, the gap between germline ends came to 20 bases. CDR3 size: 16 residues. As DNA, the CDR3 is TGTGCCAGCAGTTTACCTTTTCCCAAATTTGGCCGTGAAGCTTTCTTT. It is translated as CASSLPFPKFGREAFF.

The V call is TRBV19, the J call TRBJ1-2; TRBD1 might be the D (6 bases). Trimming took off 3 bases at V and 3 bases at J, with 11 bases between the two ends. This CDR3 comprises 14 residues. Germline values: CDR1 LNHDA, CDR2 SQIVND (reference sequence). The CDR3 protein is CASSIGQTDYGYTF. The CDR3 DNA follows: TGTGCCAGTAGTATCGGACAGACTGACTATGGCTACACCTTC. Complete variable domain (other parts from reference TRBV19 and TRBJ1-2): DGGITQSPKYLFRKEGQNVTLSCEQNLNHDAMYWYRQDPGQGLRLIYYSQIVNDFQKGDIAEGYSVSREKKESFPLTVTSAQKNPTAFYLCASSIGQTDYGYTFGSGTRLTVV.

The rearrangement links TRBV5-6 to TRBJ1-3; tentative D call: TRBD1 (6 bases). Trimming shortened V by 0 bases and J by 2 bases, and 12 bases separated the two germline ends. Germline loops: CDR1 SGHDT, CDR2 YYEEEE. The CDR3 spans 16 residues. The CDR3 loop is CASSLDYRVTGNTIYF. CDR3 DNA: TGTGCCAGCAGCTTGGACTACAGGGTAACTGGAAACACCATATATTTT.

The chain joins TRBV15 to TRBJ2-1; 8 positions match TRBD1. Germline V CDR1 and CDR2: LNHNV, YYDKDF (reference sequence). There are 15 residues in the CDR3. The ends lost 3 bases at V and 6 bases at J; junction bases unmatched: 7. CDR3 loop: CATSRGRGHVNEQFF. In DNA form, the CDR3 reads TGTGCCACCAGCAGGGGCAGGGGGCATGTCAATGAGCAGTTCTTC.

The V gene is TRBV9, the J gene TRBJ2-2; 12 bases fit TRBD2. Germline lookup yields CDR1 SGDLS and CDR2 YYNGEE. V shed 0 bases, J shed 3 bases, and the junction held 12 bases outside the gene matches. The CDR3 covers 20 residues. The DNA of the CDR3 is TGTGCCAGCAGCGTAGCTACCCCTACTAGCGGGGGGTCCTACACCGGGGAGCTGTTTTTT. Translating it yields CASSVATPTSGGSYTGELFF.

V and J are TRBV10-2 and TRBJ1-2; the D is unclear. CDR1 is WSHSY, CDR2 SAAADI, per germline. CDR3 length: 13 amino acids. V was clipped by 6 bases and J by 4 bases, with 12 bases between them. CDR3 loop: CASSDQAIYGYTF. The CDR3 DNA follows: TGCGCCAGCAGCGACCAGGCTATCTATGGCTACACCTTC.

The chain is built from TRBV7-9 and TRBJ1-1; 7 positions agree with TRBD1. Germline CDR1 reads SEHNR; CDR2 reads FQNEAQ (reference sequence). This CDR3 comprises 14 residues. Losses at the gene ends were 6 bases for V and 2 bases for J; bases not matched to a gene: 6. The CDR3 DNA follows: TGTGCCAGCAGACCAGGGGGAGGTAACACTGAAGCTTTCTTT. Protein product: CASRPGGGNTEAFF.

V and J are TRBV4-3 and TRBJ2-7; D gene unclear. Looked up from germline, CDR1 is LGHNA and CDR2 is YSLEER. The V end was cut by 0 bases, the J end by 0 bases, with 9 bases between. The CDR3 loop spans 15 amino acids. CDR3 sequence: CASSQEPGFSYEQYF. The DNA for the CDR3 is TGCGCCAGCAGCCAAGAGCCCGGGTTCTCCTACGAGCAGTACTTC.

J is TRBJ1-2 and V is TRBV7-2, with D perhaps TRBD1 (5 bases). The CDR3 has 14 residues. The V and J ends lost 2 bases and 4 bases respectively, with 11 bases between them. Per germline, CDR1 SGHTA and CDR2 FQGNSA. CDR3: CASSLRTTGYGYTF. Here the CDR3 DNA reads TGTGCCAGCAGCTTAAGGACAACCGGCTATGGCTACACCTTC.

The CDR3 protein is CASSLDIRGGDEQFF. CDR3 bases: TGTGCCAGCAGCTTAGATATCAGAGGGGGCGATGAGCAGTTCTTC. The V gene is TRBV11-2, the J gene TRBJ2-1, with 7 bases aligning to TRBD1. The ends lost 0 bases at V and 8 bases at J; junction bases unmatched: 7. Germline V gene sequence: CDR1 SGHAT, CDR2 FQNNGV. The CDR3 is 15 amino acids.

This clone was picked up one time. J is TRBJ1-4 and V is TRBV5-5, with D unclear. Trimming removed 7 bases at V and 5 bases at J, with 12 bases between. Germline CDR1 is SGHKS and CDR2 is YYEKEE (reference sequence). The CDR3 extends over 13 amino acids. The CDR3 bases are TGTGCCAGCCAGGAGGGCGTCAATGAAAAACTGTTTTTT. Protein: CASQEGVNEKLFF.